The 30 T cell receptor beta chains reported below all come from one sample, sequenced in a study of blood T cell repertoires in COVID-19. Data came from immunoSEQ multiplex PCR; TCRdb stores just in-frame clones and leaves some out. Of some 150,000 clones detected, approximately 80% appear once; the ten largest clones hold almost 8.5%. The sequenced sample was peripheral blood. The receptors originated from a woman aged 55-75 years with active or convalescent COVID-19.

V usage is TRBV5-1 and J usage is TRBJ2-5; 8 nucleotides match TRBD2. Germline values: CDR1 SGHRS, CDR2 YFSETQ. The trim removed 0 bases at V and 4 bases at J, leaving 8 bases unmatched. CDR3 length equals 16 residues. CDR3 bases: TGCGCCAGCAGCTTGGAGGCAGCGGGGGTGATAGAGACCCAGTACTTC. This gives the protein CASSLEAAGVIETQYF.

The chain links TRBV5-8 to TRBJ1-2; a possible D gene is TRBD1 (5 bases). From germline, CDR1 is SGHTS and CDR2 YDEGEE. The ends were cut back, 0 bases at V and 3 bases at J, with 9 bases in the middle. The CDR3 is 14 amino acids. The CDR3 sequence is CASSLAGGDYGYTF. In DNA, the CDR3 is TGTGCCAGCAGCTTGGCGGGGGGAGACTATGGCTACACCTTC.

V usage is TRBV27 and J usage is TRBJ2-5, with 8 bases identical to TRBD2. The CDR3 is made up of 15 amino acids. Germline trimming cut 2 bases from V and 1 base from J; bases unmatched to any gene: 3. Per the germline V gene, CDR1 is MNHEY and CDR2 is SMNVEV (reference sequence). Here the CDR3 reads CASSLRRGVQETQYF. The CDR3 coding sequence is TGTGCCAGCAGTTTAAGGCGGGGGGTCCAAGAGACCCAGTACTTC.

The V gene is TRBV24-1, the J gene TRBJ1-4; TRBD1 matches at 9 bases. The ends lost 1 base at V and 4 bases at J; junction bases unmatched: 18. Germline V gene lookup returns CDR1 KGHDR and CDR2 SFDVKD. The CDR3 has 21 residues. CDR3 amino acids: CATSDLWTPGQGKLDNEKLFF. For the CDR3, the DNA is TGTGCCACCAGTGATTTATGGACCCCGGGACAGGGCAAACTTGATAATGAAAAACTGTTTTTT.

The V call is TRBV28, the J call TRBJ2-5; D is perhaps TRBD1 (6 bases). This CDR3 region has 15 residues. The V gene lost 6 bases and the J gene lost 5 bases, with 19 bases spanning the gap. Germline V gene lookup returns CDR1 MDHEN and CDR2 SYDVKM. Written as DNA, the CDR3 is TGTGCCAGCAGGCCCCGTACAGGGAAAGAGGAGACCCAGTACTTC. Protein: CASRPRTGKEETQYF.

This clone was detected only once. The chain has TRBV6-2 or TRBV6-3 and TRBJ2-7; D call uncertain. The germline V gene has CDR1 MNHEY and CDR2 SVGEGT. CDR3 size: 15 residues. Trimming removed 5 bases at V and 2 bases at J, with 16 bases between. The CDR3 sequence: CASSPVTGTAYEQYF. As DNA, the CDR3 is TGTGCCAGCAGTCCGGTTACGGGTACCGCCTACGAGCAGTACTTC.

V is TRBV28 and J is TRBJ1-6; D is perhaps TRBD1 (6 bases). The CDR3 is 12 amino acids. CDR1 and CDR2 from the germline V gene are MDHEN and SYDVKM. V gave up 8 bases and J gave up 6 bases, with 8 bases separating them. CDR3 nucleotide sequence: TGTGCCAGCGGACAGTCTAATTCACCCCTCCACTTT. Amino acids: CASGQSNSPLHF.

This clone was seen a single time. V is TRBV5-1 and J is TRBJ1-1, with 11 bases matching TRBD1. The length of the CDR3 is 16 residues. The V gene's germline CDR1 is SGHRS and CDR2 YFSETQ. The trim removed 4 bases at V and 2 bases at J, leaving 7 bases unmatched. The CDR3 DNA reads TGCGCCAGCAGCCGGGGACAGGGGGTTGGTAACACTGAAGCTTTCTTT. Translated, it gives CASSRGQGVGNTEAFF.

This clone appeared once. The chain carries TRBV10-3 and TRBJ2-1; D may be TRBD2 (5 bases). V lost 3 bases and J 9 bases, leaving 15 bases between the germline ends. Germline assignment: CDR1 ENHRY and CDR2 SYGVKD. The CDR3 extends over 14 amino acids. CDR3 coding DNA: TGTGCCATCAGTGATAACGGGGTCTTTAGTGAGCAGTTCTTC. Residues: CAISDNGVFSEQFF.

V and J are TRBV5-6 and TRBJ1-1; 7 bases are shared with TRBD1. Trimming took 4 bases from V and 5 from J; bases not matched to a gene: 11. The length of the CDR3 is 15 residues. Germline assignment: CDR1 SGHDT and CDR2 YYEEEE. CDR3 in DNA: TGTGCCAGCAGCACGGCCGGGACAGCCGAAACTGAAGCTTTCTTT. This translates into CASSTAGTAETEAFF.

The CDR3 protein is CASSQVPGSKNYGYTF. CDR3 DNA sequence: TGTGCCAGCAGCCAAGTTCCAGGCAGTAAGAACTATGGCTACACCTTC. The chain recombines TRBV3-1 (or the pseudogene TRBV3-2) with TRBJ1-2; D unclear. V was clipped by 1 base and J by 2 bases, with 14 bases between them. The CDR3 extends over 16 amino acids. CDR1 is LGHDT, CDR2 YNNKEL, per germline (reference sequence).

V usage is TRBV19 and J usage is TRBJ2-1; TRBD2 matches at 14 bases. Germline lookup yields CDR1 LNHDA and CDR2 SQIVND (reference sequence). J gave up 6 bases and V 4 bases, and 14 bases lay outside the gene matches. This CDR3 is built from 19 residues. The CDR3 loop is CASSTIKGLAGGPGNEQFF. In DNA form, the CDR3 reads TGTGCCAGTAGTACGATAAAAGGACTAGCGGGAGGTCCGGGCAATGAGCAGTTCTTC.

The table lists this clone with a count of one. The J gene is TRBJ1-2, the V gene TRBV28; D call uncertain. V was cut by 2 bases and J by 2 bases, with 9 bases left in between. Germline V gene lookup returns CDR1 MDHEN and CDR2 SYDVKM. CDR3 length: 14 residues. The chain's CDR3 is CASSLGQPNYGYTF. The CDR3 bases are TGTGCCAGCAGTTTAGGGCAGCCCAACTATGGCTACACCTTC.

The rearrangement uses TRBV6-6 and TRBJ2-7, with a tentative D call TRBD2 (5 bases). V lost 4 bases and J 3 bases, leaving 7 bases between the germline ends. Germline V gene data show CDR1 as MNHNY and CDR2 as SVGAGI (reference sequence). The CDR3 runs to 12 residues. The CDR3 loop is CASSFGGYEQYF. In DNA form, the CDR3 reads TGTGCCAGCAGTTTCGGAGGCTACGAGCAGTACTTC.

The chain combines TRBV3-1 (or the pseudogene TRBV3-2) with TRBJ2-5; 11 nucleotides agree with TRBD2. The CDR3 runs to 16 residues. V was pared by 1 base and J by 5 bases, with 6 bases of the junction left unmatched. Germline V CDR1 and CDR2: LGHDT, YNNKEL (reference sequence). CDR3 residues: CASSQGLAGGWETQYF. CDR3 DNA sequence: TGTGCCAGCAGCCAAGGTCTAGCGGGGGGTTGGGAGACCCAGTACTTC.

The chain has TRBV7-2 and TRBJ1-6; 8 nucleotides line up with TRBD1. CDR3 length: 14 residues. The V segment lost 4 bases and the J segment 13 bases; nucleotides outside the gene matches: 9. Germline loops: CDR1 SGHTA, CDR2 FQGNSA. This CDR3 reads CASSYDRGQYPLHF. The CDR3 DNA sequence: TGTGCCAGCAGCTACGACAGGGGCCAATACCCCCTCCACTTT.

The genes are TRBV5-4 and TRBJ1-5, with no clear D. Germline V lookup: CDR1 SGHNT, CDR2 YYREEE (reference sequence). The CDR3 runs 15 residues. V was cut by 0 bases and J by 3 bases, with 10 bases left in between. The CDR3 loop is CASSLGTGNNQPQHF. The CDR3 region has the DNA TGTGCCAGCAGCTTGGGGACGGGAAACAATCAGCCCCAGCATTTT. The entire variable domain, with the rest obtained from reference TRBV5-4 and TRBJ1-5, is as follows: ETGVTQSPTHLIKTRGQQVTLRCSSQSGHNTVSWYQQALGQGPQFIFQYYREEENGRGNFPPRFSGLQFPNYSSELNVNALELDDSALYLCASSLGTGNNQPQHFGDGTRLSIL.

This clone was counted a single time. The V and J genes are TRBV7-2 and TRBJ2-3; 12 nucleotides line up with TRBD2. The CDR3 is 16 residues long. The junction had 3 bases not matched to a gene; V was cut back by 5 bases and J by 0 bases. Germline V gene data show CDR1 as SGHTA and CDR2 as FQGNSA. The CDR3 protein is CASSTGLAGSTDTQYF. CDR3 in DNA: TGTGCCAGCAGCACTGGACTAGCGGGAAGCACAGATACGCAGTATTTT.

The CDR3 reads CASSPGQGVAEAFF. The CDR3 nucleotides read TGTGCCAGCAGCCCGGGACAGGGAGTGGCTGAAGCTTTCTTT. This chain uses TRBV7-2 with TRBJ1-1; 9 positions agree with TRBD1. The CDR3 runs to 14 residues. In germline, CDR1 is SGHTA, CDR2 FQGNSA. V lost 5 bases to trimming and J lost 6 bases; unmatched junction nucleotides: 7.

The chain uses TRBV29-1 and TRBJ1-2; TRBD1 is a possible D gene (6 bases). CDR1 is SQVTM, CDR2 ANQGSEA, per germline. This CDR3 has 15 amino acids. V was cut by 8 bases and J by 2 bases, with 21 bases left in between. For the CDR3, the DNA is TGCAGCTCCACCGGGGGGGCAGTCACGAACTATGGCTACACCTTC. The encoded protein is CSSTGGAVTNYGYTF.

This rearrangement joins TRBV5-1 to TRBJ2-1, with 7 bases identical to TRBD2. The CDR3 length is 13 residues. Unmatched junction bases numbered 8, after V lost 7 bases and J lost 7 bases. The germline gives CDR1 SGHRS, CDR2 YFSETQ. This CDR3 reads CASVGGIANEQFF. CDR3 DNA: TGCGCCAGCGTCGGGGGGATCGCGAATGAGCAGTTCTTC.

The chain recombines TRBV5-4 with TRBJ2-1, with TRBD2 matching over 8 bases. CDR3 length equals 15 residues. Per germline, CDR1 SGHNT and CDR2 YYREEE (reference sequence). With 0 bases clipped from V and 7 bases from J, the junction kept 6 bases outside the gene matches. The CDR3 bases are TGTGCCAGCAGCTTGGATCCGGGAGGGGGTAATGAGCAGTTCTTC. It yields the protein CASSLDPGGGNEQFF.

The rearrangement uses TRBV6-5 and TRBJ2-1, with D tentatively TRBD2 (5 bases). Germline CDR1 and CDR2: MNHEY and SVGAGI. Trimming left V 7 bases short and J 0 bases short, with 13 bases between. CDR3 size: 15 residues. The CDR3 loop is CASNERPFSYNEQFF. CDR3 sequence (DNA): TGTGCCAGCAACGAGCGGCCTTTCTCCTACAATGAGCAGTTCTTC.

CDR3: CASRIRGELSNQPQHF. For the CDR3, the DNA is TGTGCCAGCAGGATCAGGGGTGAGTTGAGCAATCAGCCCCAGCATTTT. V usage is TRBV2 and J usage is TRBJ1-5, with D possibly TRBD1 on 6 matching bases. Deletions cut 6 bases from V and 1 base from J, with 16 bases between. The CDR3 length is 16 residues. The germline CDR1 and CDR2 sequences are SNHLY and FYNNEI.

The gene calls are TRBV19 and TRBJ2-7; TRBD1 matches 10 bases. Looked up from germline, CDR1 is LNHDA and CDR2 is SQIVND (reference sequence). The CDR3 has 14 amino acids. The V and J ends lost 7 bases and 4 bases, in that order; junction bases with no gene match: 7. CDR3 sequence: CASTKGTGAYEQYF. The DNA of the CDR3 is TGTGCCAGTACCAAAGGGACAGGGGCTTACGAGCAGTACTTC.

The chain has TRBV5-6 and TRBJ2-4; tentative D call: TRBD1 (6 bases). CDR1 SGHDT and CDR2 YYEEEE come from the germline V gene. Trimming took 2 bases from V and 0 from J, leaving 12 bases between them. The CDR3 contains 16 residues. The CDR3 bases are TGTGCCAGCAGCTTACGGGGACAAGTAGCCAAAAACATTCAGTACTTC. This encodes CASSLRGQVAKNIQYF.

The V call is TRBV12-3 or TRBV12-4, the J call TRBJ1-4, with unresolved D. This CDR3 has 13 residues. With 3 bases removed from V and 8 bases from J, the gap between germline ends came to 10 bases. CDR3 protein: CASSLPSREKLFF. CDR3 DNA: TGTGCCAGCAGTTTGCCGAGTCGGGAAAAACTGTTTTTT.

This clone appeared a few times. The chain uses TRBV29-1 and TRBJ2-7; TRBD2 agrees at 9 bases. Trimming took 3 bases from V and 2 from J; bases not matched to a gene: 2. The germline gives CDR1 SQVTM, CDR2 ANQGSEA. The CDR3 loop spans 13 amino acids. Written as DNA, the CDR3 is TGCAGCGTTGAGACTAGCGGACCCTACGAGCAGTACTTC. It is translated as CSVETSGPYEQYF.

V and J are TRBV18 and TRBJ2-3; D unclear. This CDR3 has 12 residues. The V end was cut by 3 bases, the J end by 6 bases, with 7 bases between. Germline V gene sequence: CDR1 KGHSH, CDR2 LQKENI. CDR3 nucleotide sequence: TGTGCCAGCTCACCCATGACTGATACGCAGTATTTT. Protein product: CASSPMTDTQYF.

The sample holds one count of this clone. CDR3: CSVEGIGRTEAFF. CDR3 nucleotides: TGCAGCGTTGAAGGCATCGGGAGGACTGAAGCTTTCTTT. The gene calls are TRBV29-1 and TRBJ1-1; unclear D gene. V shed 1 base and J shed 5 bases, with 11 bases lying between them. There are 13 residues in the CDR3. Germline V gene data show CDR1 as SQVTM and CDR2 as ANQGSEA. The whole variable domain, filled in from reference TRBV29-1 and TRBJ1-1, reads SAVISQKPSRDICQRGTSLTIQCQVDSQVTMMFWYRQQPGQSLTLIATANQGSEATYESGFVIDKFPISRPNLTFSTLTVSNMSPEDSSIYLCSVEGIGRTEAFFGQGTRLTVV.